Each of the 16 T cell receptor beta chains below was sequenced from the same sample in a study of shared clonotypes between healthy human individuals. Using immunoSEQ multiplex PCR, the repertoire was profiled, and TCRdb retains in-frame clones only, with some absent. The sample shows a few million clones, 85% to 95% of them seen only once. The source material was naive CD4+ T cells sorted from blood. Described subset: CD45RA+ positively selected. These receptors were collected from a man aged 18 to 35 in good health.

The CDR3 bases are TGTGCCAGCAGCCGCTTTTTGAGCGGGACAAACAATGAGCAGTTCTTC. Its protein is CASSRFLSGTNNEQFF. The genes are TRBV6-6 and TRBJ2-1; maybe TRBD2 (7 bases). V was pared by 6 bases and J by 5 bases, with 20 bases between. Germline V gives CDR1 MNHNY, CDR2 SVGAGI (reference sequence). The length of the CDR3 is 16 residues.

This chain connects TRBV5-1 to TRBJ2-5, with 15 bases fitting TRBD2. The CDR3 consists of 20 residues. Germline V lookup: CDR1 SGHRS, CDR2 YFSETQ. After removal of 4 bases from V and 0 bases from J, the junction contained 13 bases not matched to a gene. CDR3 loop: CASSGATGLAGGLYQETQYF. The CDR3 DNA reads as TGCGCCAGCAGCGGCGCAACAGGACTAGCGGGAGGGCTGTACCAAGAGACCCAGTACTTC.

This chain joins TRBV29-1 and TRBJ2-3; no firm D call. Germline assignment: CDR1 SQVTM and CDR2 ANQGSEA. This CDR3 comprises 12 residues. V was pared by 7 bases and J by 6 bases, with 14 bases between. DNA for the CDR3: TGCAGCGCCGTCGTCTTTGTGGATACGCAGTATTTT. This translates into CSAVVFVDTQYF.

The V call is TRBV9, the J call TRBJ2-5; either TRBD1 or TRBD2 may supply D (5 bases each). V dropped 0 bases and J dropped 9 bases, with 18 bases sitting between them. The CDR3 loop spans 15 amino acids. Germline-derived CDR1 and CDR2 are SGDLS and YYNGEE. In nucleotides, the CDR3 is TGTGCCAGCAGCGTAGTGGGGGAAAAGTGGAGACCCCAGTACTTC. It is translated as CASSVVGEKWRPQYF.

Remarks on this clone: The junction shows a germline mismatch at one end, possibly a read error. This rearrangement joins TRBV11-2 to TRBJ2-4; 7 bases map to TRBD1. CDR3 length: 13 residues. Germline CDR1 and CDR2: SGHAT and FQNNGV. For the CDR3, the DNA is TGTGCCAGCAGCGAGCCCGGGACAGCCCGTAGGCACTTC. Translation: CASSEPGTARRHF. Combining the CDR3 with reference TRBV11-2 and TRBJ2-4 gives the whole variable domain EAGVAQSPRYKIIEKRQSVAFWCNPISGHATLYWYQQILGQGPKLLIQFQNNGVVDDSQLPKDRFSAERLKGVDSTLKIQPAKLEDSAVYLCASSEPGTARRHFGAGTRLSVL.

Concerning this clone itself: The same CDR3 is also encoded by other DNA sequences in this sample. The gene calls are TRBV19 and TRBJ1-1, with D perhaps TRBD1 (5 bases). The CDR3 consists of 15 residues. Germline lookup yields CDR1 LNHDA and CDR2 SQIVND (reference sequence). Trimming stripped 2 bases from V and 4 bases from J, with 14 bases between. CDR3 in DNA: TGTGCCAGTAGTATACAGGGAGCGAGGGGCACTGAAGCTTTCTTT. Translating it yields CASSIQGARGTEAFF.

This chain uses TRBV7-9 with TRBJ1-4; TRBD1 might be the D (5 bases). CDR3 length: 14 residues. Germline V CDR1 and CDR2: SEHNR, FQNEAQ (reference sequence). Trimming cost V 3 bases and J 5 bases, with 10 bases left between them. CDR3 nucleotide sequence: TGTGCCAGCAGCTTGACAGAGATCAATGAAAAACTGTTTTTT. Protein: CASSLTEINEKLFF.

The V and J genes are TRBV5-1 and TRBJ2-5; 12 bases agree with TRBD2. CDR1 is SGHRS, CDR2 YFSETQ, per germline. With V trimmed by 2 bases and J by 5 bases, 7 bases remained unmatched. The CDR3 has 16 amino acids. CDR3 amino acids: CASSFTSGGPGETQYF. CDR3 nucleotides: TGCGCCAGCAGCTTTACTAGCGGGGGGCCGGGGGAGACCCAGTACTTC. Looking up the rest from reference TRBV5-1 and TRBJ2-5 gives the full variable domain: KAGVTQTPRYLIKTRGQQVTLSCSPISGHRSVSWYQQTPGQGLQFLFEYFSETQRNKGNFPGRFSGRQFSNSRSEMNVSTLELGDSALYLCASSFTSGGPGETQYFGPGTRLLVL.

This clone was seen once. This chain connects TRBV5-6 to TRBJ2-3, with TRBD2 matching over 7 bases. Germline loops: CDR1 SGHDT, CDR2 YYEEEE. The CDR3 sequence is 15 residues long. V was pared by 4 bases and J by 3 bases, with 8 bases of the junction left unmatched. As DNA, the CDR3 is TGTGCCAGCAGCGTGACCAGGGAGGGGACAGATACGCAGTATTTT. Translated: CASSVTREGTDTQYF.

The chain combines TRBV15 with TRBJ2-3, with D possibly matching TRBD2 (7 bases). V lost 0 bases and J 2 bases, leaving 15 bases between the germline ends. Germline CDR1 is LNHNV and CDR2 is YYDKDF (reference sequence). The CDR3 covers 17 residues. The CDR3 sequence is CATSRDPGGPFTDTQYF. The CDR3 bases are TGTGCCACCAGCAGAGATCCCGGGGGGCCCTTCACAGATACGCAGTATTTT.

As to this clone: The identical CDR3 is also encoded by other nucleotide sequences in the sample. The genes are TRBV25-1 and TRBJ1-2, with unresolved D. CDR1 is MGHDK, CDR2 SYGVNS, per germline. This CDR3 has 12 amino acids. V shed 3 bases and J shed 5 bases, with 7 bases lying between them. CDR3 DNA: TGTGCCAGCAGTGATCCCGGGTATGGCTACACCTTC. This sequence encodes CASSDPGYGYTF.

The chain recombines TRBV6-5 with TRBJ2-7, with a tentative D call TRBD1 (5 bases). With 6 bases removed from V and 6 bases from J, the gap between germline ends came to 12 bases. The CDR3 has 12 amino acids. In germline, CDR1 is MNHEY, CDR2 SVGAGI. The CDR3 is CASRSLRGEQYF. The CDR3 nucleotides are TGTGCCAGCAGGTCGCTTAGGGGCGAGCAGTACTTC.

This CDR3 reads CASSQDGGQGTDTQYF. CDR3 nucleotide sequence: TGTGCCAGCAGCCAAGATGGGGGACAGGGGACAGATACGCAGTATTTT. The chain combines TRBV4-2 with TRBJ2-3; 10 nucleotides line up with TRBD1. Germline lookup yields CDR1 LGHNA and CDR2 YNFKEQ. There are 16 residues in the CDR3. Trimming cost V 0 bases and J 3 bases; bases outside gene matches: 3.

In this sample, this clone turned up once. The rearrangement links TRBV14 to TRBJ2-7; no reliable D call. V was pared by 1 base and J by 3 bases, with 7 bases between. The CDR3 covers 13 residues. CDR1 is SGHDN and CDR2 is FVKESK in the germline V gene. The CDR3 DNA sequence: TGTGCCAGCAGCCAAGTGGCCAGCTACGAGCAGTACTTC. It encodes CASSQVASYEQYF.

This clone was recorded once. The J gene is TRBJ1-4, the V gene TRBV6-5; D remains ambiguous. The CDR3 consists of 12 residues. Germline CDR1 MNHEY, CDR2 SVGAGI. Trimming removed 8 bases from V and 6 bases from J, with 10 bases in between. CDR3 amino acids: CASRRADEKLFF. The CDR3 DNA reads TGTGCCAGCCGGAGGGCGGATGAAAAACTGTTTTTT.

This chain connects TRBV6-1 to TRBJ2-3; D is unclear. V was cut by 1 base and J by 1 base, with 12 bases left in between. This CDR3 contains 16 residues. Germline CDR1 MNHNS, CDR2 SASEGT. The CDR3 protein is CASSEGLNLGTDTQYF. In nucleotides, the CDR3 is TGTGCCAGCAGTGAAGGGCTCAACTTGGGCACAGATACGCAGTATTTT.